This entry concerns a single T cell receptor (beta chain). Its antigen remains unidentified. This entry comes from a study of T-cell memory formation after mild COVID-19. The wider study: TCR clustering was largely donor specific. Study observations and caveats: CD8+ contracting clones occupied EMRA, while CD4+ ones occupied mainly CM and EM. A balance of CD4 and CD8 characterized clones contracting day 15 to 85, whereas later expanders leaned CD4+.

This CDR3 region has 13 residues. Germline V gene lookup returns CDR1 SEHNR and CDR2 FQNEAQ (reference sequence). The V gene end was trimmed by 8 bases and the J gene end by 3 bases; junction bases not matched to a gene: 5. Constant-segment-primed 5'RACE gave TCR alpha and TCR beta cDNA libraries with sample barcodes and UMIs. MiXCR, run by TCRdb on the 5' RACE reads, gives a single entry per CDR3 protein. Here the sample spans approximately 400,000 distinct CDR3 sequences, 24% being singletons. The sequencing sample was made of PBMCs or a T cell subset sorted from them (not recorded which). The TCR originated in an adult woman who had mild COVID-19 (a few samples of this study predate the infection). Cell type and time point are not known. The V and J genes are TRBV7-9 and TRBJ1-1; 8 bases map to TRBD1. The CDR3 region has the DNA TGTGCCAGCCAGACAGGGGTCTACACTGAAGCTTTCTTT. It specifies CASQTGVYTEAFF.